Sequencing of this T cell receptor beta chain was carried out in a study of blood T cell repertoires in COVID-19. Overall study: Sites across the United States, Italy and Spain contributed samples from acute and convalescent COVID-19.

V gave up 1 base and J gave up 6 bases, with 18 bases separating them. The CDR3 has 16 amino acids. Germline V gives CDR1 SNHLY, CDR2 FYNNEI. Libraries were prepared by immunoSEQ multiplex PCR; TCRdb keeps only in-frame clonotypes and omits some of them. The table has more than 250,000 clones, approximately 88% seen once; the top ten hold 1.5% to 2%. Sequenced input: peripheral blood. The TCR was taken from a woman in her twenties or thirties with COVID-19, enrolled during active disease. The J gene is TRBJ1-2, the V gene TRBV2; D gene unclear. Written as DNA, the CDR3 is TGTGCCAGCAGTGAAGGGACTAAATCCTCTTTCCATGGCTACACCTTC. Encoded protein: CASSEGTKSSFHGYTF.